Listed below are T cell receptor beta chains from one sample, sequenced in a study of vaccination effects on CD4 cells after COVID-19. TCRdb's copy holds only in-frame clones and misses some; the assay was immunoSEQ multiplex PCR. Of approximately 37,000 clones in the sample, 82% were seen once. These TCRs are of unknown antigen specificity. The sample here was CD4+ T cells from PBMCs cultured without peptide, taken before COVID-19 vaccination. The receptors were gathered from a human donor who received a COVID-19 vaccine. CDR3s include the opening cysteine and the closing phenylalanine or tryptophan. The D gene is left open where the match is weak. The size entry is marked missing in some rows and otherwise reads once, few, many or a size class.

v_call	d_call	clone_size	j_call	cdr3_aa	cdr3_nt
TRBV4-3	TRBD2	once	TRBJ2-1	CASSDSGGGYNEQFF	TGCGCCAGCAGCGATAGCGGGGGGGGTTACAATGAGCAGTTCTTC
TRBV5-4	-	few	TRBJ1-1	CASSFGGTNTEAFF	TGTGCCAGCAGCTTTGGGGGTACGAACACTGAAGCTTTCTTT
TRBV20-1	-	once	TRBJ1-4	CSASYRAEKLFF	TGCAGTGCTAGTTACAGGGCTGAAAAACTGTTTTTT
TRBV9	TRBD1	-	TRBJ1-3	CASSADRGNGNTIYF	TGTGCCAGCAGCGCGGACAGGGGAAATGGAAACACCATATATTTT
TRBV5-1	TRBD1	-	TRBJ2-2	CASSLLSTGDGTGELFF	TGCGCCAGCAGCCTACTTTCGACAGGGGATGGCACCGGGGAGCTGTTTTTT
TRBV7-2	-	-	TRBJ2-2	CASSARTGFTTGELFF	TGTGCCAGCAGCGCCCGAACAGGGTTCACCACCGGGGAGCTGTTTTTT
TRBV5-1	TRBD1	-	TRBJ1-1	CASSQGTENTEAFF	TGCGCCAGCAGCCAAGGGACAGAAAACACTGAAGCTTTCTTT
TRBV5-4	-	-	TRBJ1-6	CASSLSQNSPLHF	TGTGCCAGCAGCTTGAGTCAGAATTCACCCCTCCACTTT
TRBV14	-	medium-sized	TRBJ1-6	CASSLGGVSPLHF	TGTGCCAGCAGCCTGGGAGGGGTTTCACCCCTCCACTTT
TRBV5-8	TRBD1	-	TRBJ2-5	CASSWDREETQYF	TGTGCCAGCTCGTGGGACAGGGAAGAGACCCAGTACTTC
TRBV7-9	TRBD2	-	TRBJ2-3	CASSAGADTQYF	TGTGCCAGCAGCGCGGGGGCAGATACGCAGTATTTT
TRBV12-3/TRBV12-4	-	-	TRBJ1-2	CASSSQFYGYTF	TGTGCCAGCAGTTCCCAGTTCTATGGCTACACCTTC
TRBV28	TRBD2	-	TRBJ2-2	CASRIAGGPGTGELFF	TGTGCCAGCAGGATAGCGGGGGGGCCGGGCACCGGGGAGCTGTTTTTT
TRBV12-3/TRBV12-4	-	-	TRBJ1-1	CASRTGTEAFF	TGTGCCAGCAGGACAGGTACTGAAGCTTTCTTT
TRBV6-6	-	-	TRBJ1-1	CASSPQDSEAFF	TGTGCCAGCAGTCCCCAGGACAGCGAAGCTTTCTTT
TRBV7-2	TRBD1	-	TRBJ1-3	CASSPGTGWASGNTIYF	TGTGCCAGCAGCCCAGGGACAGGGTGGGCCTCTGGAAACACCATATATTTT
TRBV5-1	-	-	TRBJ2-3	CASRVQTNTDTQYF	TGCGCCAGCAGGGTTCAGACAAACACAGATACGCAGTATTTT
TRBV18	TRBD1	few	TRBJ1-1	CASSGQGNTEAFF	TGTGCCAGCTCAGGACAGGGCAACACTGAAGCTTTCTTT
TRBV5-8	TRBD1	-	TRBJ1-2	CASSRYDRVDGYTF	TGTGCCAGCAGCCGATACGACAGGGTTGATGGCTACACCTTC
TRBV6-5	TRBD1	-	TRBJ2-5	CASSLQPGQPQETQYF	TGTGCCAGCAGTTTACAACCGGGACAGCCTCAAGAGACCCAGTACTTC
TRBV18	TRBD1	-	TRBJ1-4	CASSPSTGGYEKLFF	TGTGCCAGCTCACCCTCGACAGGGGGCTATGAAAAACTGTTTTTT
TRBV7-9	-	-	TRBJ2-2	CASSLFVGNTGELFF	TGTGCCAGCAGCCTTTTCGTAGGAAACACCGGGGAGCTGTTTTTT
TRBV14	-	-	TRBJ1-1	CASMRGTSNTEAFF	TGTGCCAGCATGAGGGGGACGTCGAACACTGAAGCTTTCTTT
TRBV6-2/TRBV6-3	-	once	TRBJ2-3	CASSSLSRNTQYF	TGTGCCAGCAGTTCGCTTAGCCGCAATACGCAGTATTTT
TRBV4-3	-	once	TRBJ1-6	CASSQGAVPNSPLHF	TGCGCCAGCAGCCAAGGGGCCGTTCCCAATTCACCCCTCCACTTT
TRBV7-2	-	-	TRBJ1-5	CASSLSGRNYQPQHF	TGTGCCAGCAGCTTATCGGGCCGGAACTATCAGCCCCAGCATTTT
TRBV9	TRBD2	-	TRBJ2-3	CASSVAGGLAGVSTDTQYF	TGTGCCAGCAGCGTAGCTGGGGGACTAGCGGGGGTTAGCACAGATACGCAGTATTTT
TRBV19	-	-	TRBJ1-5	CASSIEGPAQPQHF	TGTGCCAGTAGTATAGAGGGACCCGCGCAGCCCCAGCATTTT
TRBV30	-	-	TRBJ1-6	CAWSRGNSPLHF	TGTGCCTGGTCCCGCGGTAATTCACCCCTCCACTTT
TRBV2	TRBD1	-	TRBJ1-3	CASSESGTERNTIYF	TGTGCCAGCAGTGAATCCGGGACAGAAAGAAACACCATATATTTT
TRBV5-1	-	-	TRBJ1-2	CASSNQTYGYTF	TGCGCCAGCAGCAATCAGACCTATGGCTACACCTTC
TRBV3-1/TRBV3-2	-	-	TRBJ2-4	CASRRRGSANIQYF	TGTGCCAGCAGACGGAGGGGGAGTGCCAACATTCAGTACTTC
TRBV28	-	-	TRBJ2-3	CASSLAATGTDTQYF	TGTGCCAGCAGTTTGGCAGCTACGGGCACAGATACGCAGTATTTT
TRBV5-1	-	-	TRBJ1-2	CASSLENSYNYGYTF	TGCGCCAGCAGCTTGGAGAATTCTTACAACTATGGCTACACCTTC
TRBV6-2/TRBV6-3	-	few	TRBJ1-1	CASSYLGRTQAFF	TGTGCCAGCAGTTACCTCGGGCGGACCCAAGCTTTCTTT
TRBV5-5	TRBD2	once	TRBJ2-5	CASSFLPGGARETQYF	TGTGCCAGCAGCTTTTTACCGGGGGGAGCTAGGGAGACCCAGTACTTC
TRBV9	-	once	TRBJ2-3	CASSAAPVGGDTQYF	TGTGCCAGCAGCGCGGCCCCGGTGGGGGGTGATACGCAGTATTTT